This paragraph covers one T cell receptor beta chain sequence. Its antigen is undetermined. From RNA transcripts, TCR beta CDR3 regions were amplified. An initial round of RT-PCR targeting the TCR CDR3 relied on the HTBI primer set. Each CDR3 protein gets one entry after TCRdb re-called the multiplex PCR reads with MiXCR. Seen here are fewer than 650,000 distinct CDR3 sequences, around 43% observed once, and the top ten hold about 45%. The sample belongs to a study of T cells in Graves' hyperthyroidism and ophthalmopathy. Study-wide points: The majority of expanded thyroid clonotypes above 0.001 also appeared in blood.

The CDR3 runs to 15 residues. V shed 4 bases, J shed 3 bases, and the junction held 3 bases outside the gene matches. CDR1 and CDR2 from the germline V gene are MRHNA and SNTAGT. Diagnosis rested on symptoms, serum thyroxine and TRAb, thyroid ultrasound, and orbital computed tomography. This TCR was sampled from an adult woman with Graves' disease, either hyperthyroidism or ophthalmopathy (not recorded which). The sample taken for sequencing was peripheral blood or thyroid tissue (not recorded which). The chain couples TRBV6-4 to TRBJ2-2; TRBD2 aligns across 9 bases. CDR3 loop: CASSVLAGDTGELFF. The CDR3 nucleotides read TGTGCCAGCAGTGTACTAGCGGGTGACACCGGGGAGCTGTTTTTT.